This T cell receptor (beta chain) was sequenced in a study of blood T cell repertoires in COVID-19. Study context: The samples span acute and convalescent COVID-19 from the United States, Italy and Spain. T cells, B-cell-depleted T cells, or PBMCs supplied cDNA or gDNA.

The CDR3 length is 13 residues. Germline CDR1 reads SNHLY; CDR2 reads FYNNEI. Trimming at V came to 5 bases and at J to 2 bases, leaving 3 bases not matched to a gene. Per the original methods: Nucleated cell number was recorded as an estimate derived from reference gene primer amplification. Repertoires were generated with immunoSEQ multiplex PCR, while TCRdb's copy carries only in-frame clones and drops some. V, J and clone size derive from that table, while D and trimming were established from the DNA sequence. The top ten hold approximately 4.5% of the sample, which has about 140,000 clones, around 78% seen once.

Material: peripheral blood. The chain joins TRBV2 to TRBJ2-7; 7 bases agree with TRBD1. This TCR was sampled from a woman older than 75 with active or convalescent COVID-19. The chain's CDR3 is CASSWDSTYEQYF. CDR3 in DNA: TGTGCCAGCAGTTGGGACAGCACCTACGAGCAGTACTTC.